One sample yielded the 5 T cell receptor beta chains listed below, sequenced in a study of CD8 T cells in Susac syndrome (dated by TCRdb to the late 2010s). Receptor libraries were prepared by the immunoSEQ multiplex PCR assay. RNA was extracted using the RNeasy kit, and roughly 0.5 to 1 microgram was reverse transcribed with random hexamers. The public reads were reanalyzed by TCRdb: fastp trimming at Q25, MiXCR alignment, in-frame beta chains only. Every distinct CDR3 protein forms one entry, paired with its most common genes and DNA. The sample records around 200,000 distinct CDR3 sequences, approximately 95% of which are singletons. The ten largest clones represent approximately 0.081% of the sample. Input material: CD4+ T cells from PBMCs. These receptors originate from a human donor with multiple sclerosis.

The chain joins TRBV11-2 to TRBJ2-1; D ambiguous. Per germline, CDR1 SGHAT and CDR2 FQNNGV. The V and J ends lost 2 bases and 4 bases respectively, with 12 bases between them. The CDR3 is 15 amino acids. CDR3 residues: CASSLNRRIYNEQFF. The CDR3 DNA sequence: TGTGCCAGCAGCTTAAACAGAAGGATTTACAATGAGCAGTTCTTC.

The chain combines TRBV25-1 with TRBJ1-1; D is uncertain. The V and J ends lost 4 bases and 5 bases respectively, with 11 bases between them. Germline loops: CDR1 MGHDK, CDR2 SYGVNS. The CDR3 is 13 amino acids. CDR3 nucleotides: TGTGCCAGCAGTGGTCGGGGAGGGACTGAAGCTTTCTTT. This gives the protein CASSGRGGTEAFF.

The chain has TRBV6-2 or TRBV6-3 and TRBJ1-2; a weak D match, TRBD1 (5 bases). The V end lost 6 bases, the J end lost 3 bases, and 8 bases lay between the germline ends. The CDR3 loop spans 12 amino acids. Germline V CDR1 and CDR2: MNHEY, SVGEGT. As DNA, the CDR3 is TGTGCCAGCAGCAGGGTTGACTATGGCTACACCTTC. It yields the protein CASSRVDYGYTF.

The chain carries TRBV7-9 and TRBJ2-7; 8 bases match TRBD2. Germline V gene sequence: CDR1 SEHNR, CDR2 FQNEAQ (reference sequence). V gave up 5 bases and J gave up 6 bases; unmatched junction bases: 21. The CDR3 extends over 18 amino acids. CDR3 in DNA: TGTGCCAGCAGCCTAATACCTCTTGGACTAGCTTCATTGGCCGAGCAGTACGTC. Its translation is CASSLIPLGLASLAEQYV.

The chain carries TRBV20-1 and TRBJ2-3; D tentatively reads TRBD1 or TRBD2 (5 bases each). This CDR3 is built from 15 residues. V shed 4 bases and J shed 4 bases, with 18 bases lying between them. Germline loops: CDR1 DFQATT, CDR2 SNEGSKA (reference sequence). The CDR3 coding sequence is TGCAGTGCTAACGGGGCCACGGGGCGGGCAGATACGCAGTATTTT. Translation gives CSANGATGRADTQYF.